The T cell receptor beta chain under discussion was sequenced for a study of cytomegalovirus exposure and HLA in healthy donors. With 60 Vbeta and 13 Jbeta primers, the PCR was carried out. Libraries were prepared by immunoSEQ multiplex PCR; TCRdb keeps only in-frame clonotypes and omits some of them. The sample includes around 120,000 clones, about 80% of them seen just once. The V end was cut by 3 bases, the J end by 0 bases, with 12 bases between. There are 15 residues in the CDR3. Germline CDR1 reads SNHLY; CDR2 reads FYNNEI. Sequenced sample: PBMCs. This sequence was found in a male donor in good health and CMV-seronegative. The J gene is TRBJ2-7, the V gene TRBV2; tentative D call: TRBD1 (6 bases). CDR3 region: CASSETGLSSYEQYF. In DNA, the CDR3 is TGTGCCAGCAGTGAGACAGGACTTAGCTCCTACGAGCAGTACTTC. Full variable domain (rest looked up from reference TRBV2 and TRBJ2-7): EPEVTQTPSHQVTQMGQEVILRCVPISNHLYFYWYRQILGQKVEFLVSFYNNEISEKSEIFDDQFSVERPDGSNFTLKIRSTKLEDSAMYFCASSETGLSSYEQYFGPGTRLTVT.